The rows below give T cell receptor beta chains drawn from one sample of a study of blood T cell repertoires in COVID-19. Method: immunoSEQ multiplex PCR; TCRdb's copy keeps in-frame clones and lacks some. The sample includes fewer than 600,000 clones, around 87% of them seen just once. The source material was PBMCs or T cells enriched from blood (not recorded which). These receptors were obtained from a woman aged 40 to 50 who had recovered from COVID-19. Both conserved end residues are part of each CDR3. Fields, in order: CDR3 protein, V gene, CDR3 length, J gene.

CASSPGRGRTRSNEQFF	TRBV7-2	17	TRBJ2-1
CASSDSGGVEDTQYF	TRBV10-2	15	TRBJ2-3
CASSVNIYGYTF	TRBV7-2	12	TRBJ1-2
CASSLLVSDSYEQYF	TRBV28	15	TRBJ2-7
CASSSFGPGKGYTF	TRBV6-5	14	TRBJ1-2
CASMYGHRYSNQPQHF	TRBV23-1	16	TRBJ1-5
CASIRLNWETQYF	TRBV2	13	TRBJ2-5
CASSPTSSGYNEQFF	TRBV5-4	15	TRBJ2-1
CASSQQDRDGQYF	TRBV4-1	13	TRBJ2-7
CASSPPGQYYGYTF	TRBV5-6	14	TRBJ1-2
CASRLTGLNTEAFF	TRBV7-9	14	TRBJ1-1